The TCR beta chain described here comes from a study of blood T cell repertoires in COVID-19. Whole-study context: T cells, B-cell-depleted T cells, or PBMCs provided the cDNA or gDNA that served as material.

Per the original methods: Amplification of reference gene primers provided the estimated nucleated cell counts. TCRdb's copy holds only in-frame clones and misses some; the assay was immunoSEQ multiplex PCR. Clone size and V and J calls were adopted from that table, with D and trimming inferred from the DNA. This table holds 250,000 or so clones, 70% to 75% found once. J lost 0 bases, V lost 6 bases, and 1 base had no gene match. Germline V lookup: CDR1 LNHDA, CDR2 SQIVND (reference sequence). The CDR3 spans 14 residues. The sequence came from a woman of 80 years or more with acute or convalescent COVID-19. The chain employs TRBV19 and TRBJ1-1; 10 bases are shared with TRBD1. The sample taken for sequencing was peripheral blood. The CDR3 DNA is TGTGCCAGTAGGGACAGGGGGATGAACACTGAAGCTTTCTTT. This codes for CASRDRGMNTEAFF. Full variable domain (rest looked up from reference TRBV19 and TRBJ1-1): DGGITQSPKYLFRKEGQNVTLSCEQNLNHDAMYWYRQDPGQGLRLIYYSQIVNDFQKGDIAEGYSVSREKKESFPLTVTSAQKNPTAFYLCASRDRGMNTEAFFGQGTRLTVV.